These 12 T cell receptor beta chains share one sample of origin, sequenced in a study of shared clonotypes between healthy human individuals. Using immunoSEQ multiplex PCR, the repertoire was profiled, and TCRdb retains in-frame clones only, with some absent. Here the sample spans about 2.3 million clones, approximately 90% being singletons. The specimen sequenced was naive CD4+ T cells from PBMCs. Subset specified: CD45RA+ positively selected. The receptors were sampled from a man younger than 30 in good health. Some clones in this sample may be carry-over from other donors' samples.

The chain combines TRBV18 with TRBJ2-2; 8 nucleotides line up with TRBD2. CDR3 length: 16 amino acids. Germline CDR1 is KGHSH and CDR2 is LQKENI. V lost 3 bases to trimming and J lost 0 bases; unmatched junction nucleotides: 3. For the CDR3, the DNA is TGTGCCAGCTCACCGGTAGCGGGAACGAACACCGGGGAGCTGTTTTTT. Its translation: CASSPVAGTNTGELFF.

The chain uses TRBV4-3 and TRBJ2-5, with 12 positions matching TRBD1. The DNA end is more similar to TRBJ2-7, so the J call may be wrong. Germline V gene lookup returns CDR1 LGHNA and CDR2 YSLEER. The CDR3 covers 14 residues. The CDR3 nucleotides read TGCGCCAGCAGCCAAGGGGACAGGGGGCGCGAGCAGTACTTC. This sequence encodes CASSQGDRGREQYF.

The count of this clone is one. The chain recombines TRBV30 with TRBJ2-1; maybe TRBD2 (6 bases). Germline assignment: CDR1 GTSNPN and CDR2 SVGIG (reference sequence). With 3 bases removed from V and 0 bases from J, the gap between germline ends came to 12 bases. The CDR3 extends over 15 amino acids. The CDR3 DNA sequence: TGTGCCTGGAGCCGTAGCGGTTCCTCCTACAATGAGCAGTTCTTC. This gives the protein CAWSRSGSSYNEQFF.

CDR3 DNA sequence: TGCGCCAGCAGCTCCGGCGCAGGAGTCAACTATGGCTACACCTTC. This sequence encodes CASSSGAGVNYGYTF. V is TRBV5-1 and J is TRBJ1-2, with unresolved D. The CDR3 extends over 15 amino acids. From germline, CDR1 is SGHRS and CDR2 YFSETQ. Trimming took off 3 bases at V and 2 bases at J, with 14 bases between the two ends.

The chain has TRBV10-2 and TRBJ2-5, with 9 bases aligning to TRBD1. The end of the DNA aligns better with TRBJ2-7, so the J call may be wrong. Germline CDR1 is WSHSY and CDR2 is SAAADI. The CDR3 has 13 amino acids. The CDR3 DNA follows: TGCGCCAGCGGGGGACAGGGAATAGACGAGCAGTACTTC. Translating gives CASGGQGIDEQYF.

About this clone: The identical CDR3 is also encoded by other nucleotide sequences in the sample. This chain uses TRBV7-8 with TRBJ1-5; D is ambiguous. The CDR3 has 13 residues. The V and J ends lost 1 base and 4 bases respectively, with 5 bases between them. Germline CDR1 SGHVS, CDR2 FQNEAQ. The CDR3 coding sequence is TGTGCCAGCAGCTTAGGGATTAATCAGCCCCAGCATTTT. This gives the protein CASSLGINQPQHF.

The chain has TRBV30 and TRBJ2-1, with 9 bases aligning to TRBD1. V lost 1 base, J lost 13 bases, and 20 bases stayed unmatched. The CDR3 has 17 amino acids. Germline values: CDR1 GTSNPN, CDR2 SVGIG (reference sequence). CDR3 nucleotide sequence: TGTGCCTGGAGTGATCCCGGGACAGGGTTTGAGGGACACAACCAGTTCTTC. This sequence encodes CAWSDPGTGFEGHNQFF.

Concerning this clone itself: Other DNA sequences from this sample encode an identical CDR3 as well. The chain links TRBV7-3 to TRBJ2-2; 8 bases align to TRBD1. This CDR3 is built from 16 residues. J gave up 1 base and V 1 base, and 2 bases lay outside the gene matches. Germline assignment: CDR1 SGHTA and CDR2 FQGTGA. The DNA for the CDR3 is TGTGCCAGCAGCTTAATAGGGACAGGGAACACCGGGGAGCTGTTTTTT. Translating gives CASSLIGTGNTGELFF.

This sequence joins TRBV7-9 and TRBJ2-7; the D gene is possibly TRBD2 (6 bases). V dropped 2 bases and J dropped 3 bases, with 14 bases sitting between them. Germline CDR1 and CDR2: SEHNR and FQNEAQ (reference sequence). The CDR3 loop spans 15 amino acids. The CDR3 spells CASSLRRGQFYEQYF. The DNA for the CDR3 is TGTGCCAGCAGCTTAAGGAGGGGTCAATTCTACGAGCAGTACTTC.

The V gene is TRBV27, the J gene TRBJ1-4; maybe TRBD1 (6 bases). CDR1 is MNHEY, CDR2 SMNVEV, per germline (reference sequence). Trimming removed 5 bases from V and 5 bases from J, with 12 bases in between. CDR3 size: 14 residues. As DNA, the CDR3 is TGTGCCAGCAGTACGCGAAGGGGGAATGAAAAACTGTTTTTT. Amino acid sequence: CASSTRRGNEKLFF.

This clone was seen once. The chain is built from TRBV7-3 and TRBJ2-1; D is perhaps TRBD2 (5 bases). CDR1 SGHTA and CDR2 FQGTGA come from the germline V gene. The CDR3 loop spans 13 amino acids. Trimming shortened V by 6 bases and J by 10 bases, and 16 bases separated the two germline ends. The chain's CDR3 is CASSPGEDFEQFF. As DNA, the CDR3 is TGTGCCAGCAGTCCCGGCGAGGACTTCGAGCAGTTCTTC.

This CDR3 is CASSFGLTEQFF. As DNA, the CDR3 is TGTGCCAGCAGTTTCGGACTAACTGAGCAGTTCTTC. This sequence joins TRBV11-2 and TRBJ2-1; D perhaps matches TRBD2 (6 bases). V dropped 6 bases and J dropped 9 bases, with 12 bases sitting between them. CDR1 is SGHAT, CDR2 FQNNGV, per germline. The CDR3 sequence is 12 residues long. Using reference TRBV11-2 and TRBJ2-1 for the parts outside the CDR3, the full variable domain is EAGVAQSPRYKIIEKRQSVAFWCNPISGHATLYWYQQILGQGPKLLIQFQNNGVVDDSQLPKDRFSAERLKGVDSTLKIQPAKLEDSAVYLCASSFGLTEQFFGPGTRLTVL.